The next 16 T cell receptor beta chains were all read from a single sample in a study of metastatic and nonmetastatic thyroid tumors. Patients had received no treatment of any kind before thyroid surgery. TCRdb re-called the PCR reads with MiXCR. The profile covers around 20,000 clones, with about a quarter appearing a single time and 6% to 7% taken by the ten largest. The source material was blood. These receptors came from a female donor with papillary thyroid cancer or a benign thyroid nodule (not recorded which). Some clones in this sample may be carry-over from other donors' samples.

V gene TRBV20-1 combines with J gene TRBJ2-7; D uncertain. The CDR3 has 13 amino acids. V lost 2 bases, J lost 3 bases, and 11 bases lay in between. Germline CDR1 and CDR2: DFQATT and SNEGSKA (reference sequence). The CDR3 loop is CSARYSRYYEQYF. The CDR3 coding sequence is TGCAGTGCTAGATATTCGCGGTACTACGAGCAGTACTTC.

V usage is TRBV4-3 and J usage is TRBJ1-4, with D unclear. Germline values: CDR1 LGHNA, CDR2 YSLEER. The CDR3 spans 14 residues. Between the trimmed V and J ends, which lost 0 bases and 5 bases, there was a span of 7 bases. The DNA for the CDR3 is TGCGCCAGCAGCCAAGATCCCGGGAATGAAAAACTGTTTTTT. Protein sequence: CASSQDPGNEKLFF.

This clone is a singleton in its sample. An end of the junction does not agree with germline; a read error may underlie this. V and J are TRBV18 and TRBJ1-1, with D unresolved. Germline V gene data show CDR1 as KGHSH and CDR2 as LQKENI. The CDR3 extends over 14 amino acids. The CDR3 DNA follows: TGTGCCAGCTCGCTCACGGCAGAGCTCACTGAAGCTTTCTTC. Translating it yields CASSLTAELTEAFF.

In its sample, this clone was seen a few times. The rearrangement uses TRBV12-3 or TRBV12-4 and TRBJ1-5, with 9 positions matching TRBD1. This CDR3 is built from 16 residues. The V gene end was trimmed by 4 bases and the J gene end by 4 bases; junction bases not matched to a gene: 8. The CDR3 here is CASSSPGQGSNQPQHF. In nucleotides, the CDR3 is TGTGCCAGCAGTTCACCTGGACAGGGGTCGAATCAGCCCCAGCATTTT.

This clone has only a few counts. The chain is built from TRBV12-3 or TRBV12-4 and TRBJ2-7; D uncertain. CDR3 size: 10 residues. Trimming stripped 6 bases from V and 7 bases from J, with 7 bases between. The DNA of the CDR3 is TGTGCCAGCAGACGAATTGAGCAGTACTTC. It codes for CASRRIEQYF.

The chain joins TRBV18 to TRBJ2-7; D is possibly TRBD1 (5 bases). Looked up from germline, CDR1 is KGHSH and CDR2 is LQKENI. Trimming pared 0 bases from V and 3 bases from J, leaving 6 bases between. CDR3 length: 13 amino acids. CDR3 amino acids: CASSPPQGYEQYF. The CDR3 DNA sequence: TGTGCCAGCTCACCACCCCAGGGCTACGAGCAGTACTTC.

The sample holds a few counts of this clone. The chain carries TRBV6-2 or TRBV6-3 and TRBJ1-4; tentative D call: TRBD1 (5 bases). The V gene lost 0 bases and the J gene lost 4 bases, with 9 bases spanning the gap. Germline values: CDR1 MNHEY, CDR2 SVGEGT. CDR3 size: 15 residues. The CDR3 region is CASSYSSGGNEKLFF. CDR3 DNA: TGTGCCAGCAGTTACTCCTCGGGGGGTAATGAAAAACTGTTTTTT.

This clone has a count of ten or more. V and J are TRBV7-9 and TRBJ2-3; D uncertain. The CDR3 length is 14 residues. Germline V gene data show CDR1 as SEHNR and CDR2 as FQNEAQ (reference sequence). V shed 6 bases and J shed 1 base, with 11 bases lying between them. The DNA of the CDR3 is TGTGCCAGCAGGGGCCCTCTGGGCACAGATACGCAGTATTTT. Translated, it gives CASRGPLGTDTQYF.

The rearrangement links TRBV28 to TRBJ2-1; the D gene is possibly TRBD1 (5 bases). Germline V CDR1 and CDR2: MDHEN, SYDVKM. CDR3 size: 13 residues. V was shortened by 7 bases and J by 9 bases, with 16 bases between the two germline ends. This CDR3 reads CASTPSGCIEQFF. CDR3 nucleotides: TGTGCCAGCACCCCGTCAGGGTGCATTGAGCAGTTCTTC.

For the CDR3, the DNA is TGTGCCAGCAGCCCGGGACAGCACCCTGGAAACACCATATATTTT. It specifies CASSPGQHPGNTIYF. This rearrangement joins TRBV3-1 to TRBJ1-3, with 7 bases fitting TRBD1. The CDR3 is 15 residues long. Germline assignment: CDR1 LGHDT and CDR2 YNNKEL (reference sequence). Trimming took 4 bases from V and 2 from J; bases not matched to a gene: 5.

This clone was seen repeatedly, ten times or more. J is TRBJ1-1 and V is TRBV7-2; D is unresolved. Per germline, CDR1 SGHTA and CDR2 FQGNSA. V was pared by 2 bases and J by 8 bases, with 15 bases between. CDR3 size: 14 residues. The CDR3 DNA reads as TGTGCCAGCAGCTTACAATGGGGTGGATACGAAGCTTTCTTT. Its translation: CASSLQWGGYEAFF.

J is TRBJ2-1 and V is TRBV27; D gene uncertain. V was shortened by 6 bases and J by 7 bases, with 13 bases between the two germline ends. The CDR3 is 13 residues long. Germline CDR1 MNHEY, CDR2 SMNVEV (reference sequence). CDR3 amino acids: CASSSRVRNEQFF. The CDR3 nucleotides read TGTGCCAGCAGCTCTAGGGTGAGGAATGAGCAGTTCTTC.

In the case of this clone: One junction end disagrees with the germline gene, perhaps due to a read error. The chain couples TRBV12-3 or TRBV12-4 to TRBJ2-2; a weak D match, TRBD1 (8 bases). The CDR3 spans 14 residues. The CDR3 DNA reads as TGTGCCAGCAGCTCCAGACAGGGGAGGGGGGAGATGTTCTTT. Protein product: CASSSRQGRGEMFF.

There are a few counts of this clone. CDR3 region: CASMTDLSGANVLTF. As DNA, the CDR3 is TGTGCCAGCATGACAGACCTCTCCGGGGCCAACGTCCTGACTTTC. This chain joins TRBV6-1 and TRBJ2-6, with D tentatively TRBD1 (5 bases). The CDR3 is 15 amino acids. CDR1 is MNHNS and CDR2 is SASEGT in the germline V gene. Trimming removed 7 bases at V and 4 bases at J, with 14 bases between.

This clone was counted ten times or more. The chain has TRBV20-1 and TRBJ1-2, with TRBD1 matching 9 bases. The J segment lost 7 bases and the V segment lost 5 bases, leaving 5 bases of the junction unmatched. Germline CDR1 and CDR2: DFQATT and SNEGSKA (reference sequence). The CDR3 has 12 amino acids. Written as DNA, the CDR3 is TGCAGTGCTGTACAGGGGGCAGGTGGCTACACCTTC. Amino acid sequence: CSAVQGAGGYTF.

The chain links TRBV28 to TRBJ1-6, with D tentatively TRBD1 (6 bases). Germline V gene sequence: CDR1 MDHEN, CDR2 SYDVKM. The ends were cut back, 1 base at V and 7 bases at J, with 20 bases in the middle. This CDR3 is built from 18 residues. The CDR3 reads CASSLSGPRGDYNSPLHF. The CDR3 region has the DNA TGTGCCAGCAGTTTATCAGGACCGAGGGGGGACTACAATTCACCCCTCCACTTT.